This T cell receptor beta chain was found in a study of T-cell memory formation after mild COVID-19. This CDR3 comprises 14 residues. CDR1 and CDR2 from the germline V gene are GTSNPN and SVGIG (reference sequence). V was cut by 4 bases and J by 0 bases, with 7 bases left in between. UMIs and sample barcodes were carried by the TCR alpha and TCR beta cDNA libraries that 5'RACE produced using constant-segment primers. TCRdb re-called the 5' RACE reads with MiXCR, one entry per CDR3 protein. Of about 100,000 distinct CDR3 sequences listed, 11% are singletons. A word on this clonotype: Its specificity is unknown.

Regarding the study as a whole: Contracting clones from day 15 to 85 had balanced CD4/CD8; later expanders favoured CD4+.

Sequenced material: PBMCs or a T cell subset sorted from them (not recorded which). The sequence was obtained from a man between 18 and 29 years old who had mild COVID-19 (a few samples of this study predate the infection). Cell type and time point are not known. The gene calls are TRBV30 and TRBJ2-6; D gene unclear. The CDR3 nucleotides read TGTGCCTGGAATCTGGACTCTGGGGCCAACGTCCTGACTTTC. This translates into CAWNLDSGANVLTF. Based on the CDR3 plus reference TRBV30 and TRBJ2-6, the full variable domain is SQTIHQWPATLVQPVGSPLSLECTVEGTSNPNLYWYRQAAGRGLQLLFYSVGIGQISSEVPQNLSASRPQDRQFILSSKKLLLSDSGFYLCAWNLDSGANVLTFGAGSRLTVL.